Each of the 26 T cell receptor beta chains below was sequenced from the same sample in a study of T cells and Merkel cell carcinoma outcomes. This table comes from immunoSEQ multiplex PCR, and its TCRdb copy is limited to in-frame clones, with some not included. The profile shows 13,000 to 15,000 clones, 80% to 95% of them singletons. Sequenced: tumor tissue from Merkel cell carcinoma. The receptor source for this set is a human donor with Merkel cell carcinoma.

The chain combines TRBV7-3 with TRBJ2-2; unclear D gene. The CDR3 contains 16 residues. The germline gives CDR1 SGHTA, CDR2 FQGTGA. Trimming took 2 bases from V and 1 from J, leaving 11 bases between them. The CDR3 loop is CASSLLGAWNTGELFF. The CDR3 coding sequence is TGTGCCAGCAGCTTATTAGGCGCTTGGAACACCGGGGAGCTGTTTTTT.

The CDR3 coding sequence is TGTGCCAGCAGCTTAGTGTGGGGACAAAAGTCGGGAAATGAGCAGTTCTTC. It encodes CASSLVWGQKSGNEQFF. The chain uses TRBV7-8 and TRBJ2-1; tentatively, D is TRBD1 (6 bases). CDR3 length equals 17 residues. Per germline, CDR1 SGHVS and CDR2 FQNEAQ. Deletions cut 1 base from V and 7 bases from J, with 20 bases between.

V usage is TRBV2 and J usage is TRBJ2-7; perhaps TRBD1 as D (5 bases). The CDR3 is 12 residues long. Trimming shortened V by 6 bases and J by 4 bases, and 10 bases separated the two germline ends. Germline lookup yields CDR1 SNHLY and CDR2 FYNNEI. The CDR3 DNA follows: TGTGCCAGCAGATTTGACAGATACGAGCAGTACTTC. Encoded protein: CASRFDRYEQYF.

The chain has TRBV7-3 and TRBJ1-6, with 7 bases identical to TRBD1. Trimming took 6 bases from V and 7 from J; bases not matched to a gene: 6. This CDR3 comprises 14 residues. Germline V gene sequence: CDR1 SGHTA, CDR2 FQGTGA. In DNA, the CDR3 is TGTGCCAGCAGTTTCGGGACAGTAAATTCACCCCTCCACTTT. Translated, it gives CASSFGTVNSPLHF. Full variable domain (missing parts from reference TRBV7-3 and TRBJ1-6): GAGVSQTPSNKVTEKGKYVELRCDPISGHTALYWYRQSLGQGPEFLIYFQGTGAADDSGLPNDRFFAVRPEGSVSTLKIQRTERGDSAVYLCASSFGTVNSPLHFGNGTRLTVT.

The chain couples TRBV7-9 to TRBJ2-3, with 7 bases matching TRBD1. With 3 bases clipped from V and 2 bases from J, the junction kept 2 bases outside the gene matches. Germline values: CDR1 SEHNR, CDR2 FQNEAQ (reference sequence). This CDR3 has 14 residues. This CDR3 reads CASSFTGDTDTQYF. In nucleotides, the CDR3 is TGTGCCAGCAGCTTTACAGGGGACACAGATACGCAGTATTTT.

DNA for the CDR3: TGTGCCAGCAGCTTAGTGTCTGGGGGCAGAAAGACCCAGTACTTC. Protein product: CASSLVSGGRKTQYF. V is TRBV7-9 and J is TRBJ2-5; possibly TRBD1 for D (6 bases). This CDR3 is 15 amino acids long. Between the trimmed V and J ends, which lost 1 base and 6 bases, there was a span of 15 bases. The germline V gene has CDR1 SEHNR and CDR2 FQNEAQ (reference sequence).

This chain joins TRBV2 and TRBJ1-2; D unresolved. Trimming shortened V by 6 bases and J by 1 base, and 6 bases separated the two germline ends. CDR1 SNHLY and CDR2 FYNNEI come from the germline V gene. This CDR3 has 12 residues. The CDR3 DNA sequence: TGTGCCAGCAGCCGGGGTAACTATGGCTACACCTTC. It encodes CASSRGNYGYTF.

DNA of the CDR3: TGTGCCAGCAGCGTGGGCCAGAGCCAAGAGACCCAGTACTTC. Encoded protein: CASSVGQSQETQYF. The V call is TRBV9, the J call TRBJ2-5; D unresolved. This CDR3 is built from 14 residues. Trimming shortened V by 2 bases and J by 1 base, and 9 bases separated the two germline ends. CDR1 is SGDLS, CDR2 YYNGEE, per germline.

The V and J genes are TRBV11-2 and TRBJ2-2; D is possibly TRBD1 or TRBD2 (5 bases each). The CDR3 has 14 residues. Germline CDR1 SGHAT, CDR2 FQNNGV. Deletions cut 5 bases from V and 7 bases from J, with 14 bases between. The CDR3 reads CASSRGTGHGELFF. CDR3 nucleotide sequence: TGTGCCAGCAGCAGAGGGACCGGACACGGGGAGCTGTTTTTT.

This chain links TRBV7-3 with TRBJ2-1; 8 bases are a match to TRBD2. CDR1 SGHTA and CDR2 FQGTGA come from the germline V gene. This CDR3 is 14 amino acids long. Unmatched junction bases numbered 6, after V lost 4 bases and J lost 7 bases. The CDR3: CASSSGLGQNEQFF. DNA of the CDR3: TGTGCCAGCAGCTCGGGACTAGGCCAGAATGAGCAGTTCTTC.

J is TRBJ2-4 and V is TRBV11-2; no definite D call. Germline V CDR1 and CDR2: SGHAT, FQNNGV. The CDR3 loop spans 15 amino acids. Trimming removed 5 bases from V and 0 bases from J, with 11 bases in between. DNA of the CDR3: TGTGCCAGCAGCCCCCTGGAGCTAGCCAAAAACATTCAGTACTTC. This codes for CASSPLELAKNIQYF.

This clone has more than one count but fewer than ten. J is TRBJ1-2 and V is TRBV5-1; 8 positions match TRBD1. The V and J ends lost 5 bases and 5 bases, in that order; junction bases with no gene match: 8. The V gene's germline CDR1 is SGHRS and CDR2 YFSETQ. The CDR3 length is 14 residues. The CDR3 nucleotides read TGCGCCAGCAGAACCGGGACAGGTGGATATGGCTACACCTTC. Translation: CASRTGTGGYGYTF.

The J gene is TRBJ2-5, the V gene TRBV5-1; 16 bases line up with TRBD2. J was trimmed by 5 bases and V by 4 bases; bases with no gene match: 5. Germline values: CDR1 SGHRS, CDR2 YFSETQ. The CDR3 is 16 residues long. The CDR3 DNA is TGCGCCAGCAGCCGGGGACTAGCGGGAGGGCGGGAGACCCAGTACTTC. Residues: CASSRGLAGGRETQYF.

The rearrangement joins TRBV28 to TRBJ2-7; D remains unclear. CDR1 MDHEN and CDR2 SYDVKM come from the germline V gene. V was cut by 6 bases and J by 3 bases, with 12 bases left in between. This CDR3 contains 13 residues. The CDR3 reads CASSTGHHYEQYF. The CDR3 nucleotides are TGTGCCAGCAGCACCGGGCACCACTACGAGCAGTACTTC.

The CDR3 loop is CASSPTSGSGNEQFF. In DNA form, the CDR3 reads TGTGCCAGCAGCCCTACCAGCGGGAGCGGCAATGAGCAGTTCTTC. The chain uses TRBV5-4 and TRBJ2-1, with 8 bases matching TRBD2. V dropped 4 bases and J dropped 6; count of bases not matched to a gene: 9. Per the germline V gene, CDR1 is SGHNT and CDR2 is YYREEE (reference sequence). The CDR3 runs 15 residues.

V gene TRBV30 combines with J gene TRBJ2-2, with D uncertain. From germline, CDR1 is GTSNPN and CDR2 SVGIG (reference sequence). The CDR3 totals 11 residues. Trimming took 4 bases from V and 6 from J, leaving 6 bases between them. For the CDR3, the DNA is TGTGCCTGGACAAGCGCCGGGGAGCTGTTTTTT. As protein: CAWTSAGELFF.

The chain links TRBV4-2 to TRBJ2-2, with a weak D call TRBD2 (5 bases). This CDR3 is 16 amino acids long. The V end was cut by 4 bases, the J end by 1 base, with 13 bases between. Germline CDR1 is LGHNA and CDR2 is YNFKEQ. CDR3 nucleotide sequence: TGTGCCAGCAGCCGGGGAGAGAGCGGGAACACCGGGGAGCTGTTTTTT. This translates into CASSRGESGNTGELFF.

The rearrangement links TRBV7-2 to TRBJ1-5; D remains ambiguous. The germline V gene has CDR1 SGHTA and CDR2 FQGNSA. V gave up 1 base and J gave up 0 bases, with 7 bases separating them. The CDR3 contains 15 residues. The CDR3 DNA reads as TGTGCCAGCAGCTTAGAGCGGAGTAGCAATCAGCCCCAGCATTTT. It is translated as CASSLERSSNQPQHF.

The chain couples TRBV28 to TRBJ2-6, with TRBD1 matching over 8 bases. CDR3 size: 15 residues. J gave up 4 bases and V 6 bases, and 5 bases lay outside the gene matches. Germline values: CDR1 MDHEN, CDR2 SYDVKM. Here the CDR3 DNA reads TGTGCCAGCAGGCTGACAGGGGCCGGGGCCAACGTCCTGACTTTC. Translated: CASRLTGAGANVLTF.

CDR3: CAWSYLSYEQYF. CDR3 coding DNA: TGTGCCTGGAGTTATTTATCCTACGAGCAGTACTTC. V gene TRBV30 combines with J gene TRBJ2-7, with D unclear. CDR1 is GTSNPN, CDR2 SVGIG, per germline (reference sequence). V lost 2 bases and J 1 base, leaving 6 bases between the germline ends. The CDR3 contains 12 residues.

The CDR3 DNA sequence: TGTGCCAGCAGCTTAGTTGTGGCTAGCGGGGGGATATACAATGAGCAGTTCTTC. Translated: CASSLVVASGGIYNEQFF. The chain is built from TRBV11-2 and TRBJ2-1; 11 positions match TRBD2. This CDR3 spans 18 amino acids. Germline-derived CDR1 and CDR2 are SGHAT and FQNNGV. V gave up 1 base and J gave up 4 bases; unmatched junction bases: 9.

The chain carries TRBV21-1 and TRBJ1-4. TRBV21-1 is deemed a pseudogene. CDR3 length equals 15 residues. Written as DNA, the CDR3 is TGTGCCAGCAGCAAAGAAGCGGGACATAATGAAAAACTGTTTTTT. It is translated as CASSKEAGHNEKLFF.

This chain connects TRBV4-3 to TRBJ2-7, with a weak D call TRBD2 (5 bases). Germline V lookup: CDR1 LGHNA, CDR2 YSLEER. This CDR3 has 14 residues. The V gene lost 4 bases and the J gene lost 3 bases, with 13 bases spanning the gap. The chain's CDR3 is CASSRLAGDYEQYF. The DNA of the CDR3 is TGCGCCAGCAGCCGACTTGCCGGGGACTACGAGCAGTACTTC.

This clone appeared a single time. The chain uses TRBV7-9 and TRBJ1-3; D ambiguous. Trimming stripped 3 bases from V and 5 bases from J, with 11 bases between. Germline V gives CDR1 SEHNR, CDR2 FQNEAQ (reference sequence). CDR3 length: 14 amino acids. The CDR3 is CASSLARGRNTIYF. The CDR3 region has the DNA TGTGCCAGCAGCTTGGCGCGTGGAAGAAACACCATATATTTT.

The V call is TRBV4-1, the J call TRBJ2-7; 8 bases match TRBD2. Trimming removed 3 bases from V and 2 bases from J; junction bases left unmatched: 6. Germline values: CDR1 MGHRA, CDR2 YSYEKL. The CDR3 is made up of 15 amino acids. The CDR3 bases are TGCGCCAGCAGCCACCCAGGGACTAGGACCTACGAGCAGTACTTC. This translates into CASSHPGTRTYEQYF.

The chain carries TRBV9 and TRBJ1-5; 8 bases align to TRBD1. The J segment lost 1 base and the V segment lost 0 bases, leaving 0 bases of the junction unmatched. Per germline, CDR1 SGDLS and CDR2 YYNGEE. CDR3 size: 15 residues. This CDR3 reads CASSVGTGSNQPQHF. CDR3 coding DNA: TGTGCCAGCAGCGTAGGGACAGGGAGCAATCAGCCCCAGCATTTT. The full variable domain, in which reference TRBV9 and TRBJ1-5 provide the parts outside the CDR3, is DSGVTQTPKHLITATGQRVTLRCSPRSGDLSVYWYQQSLDQGLQFLIQYYNGEERAKGNILERFSAQQFPDLHSELNLSSLELGDSALYFCASSVGTGSNQPQHFGDGTRLSIL.